This T cell receptor (beta chain) is from a study of cytomegalovirus exposure and HLA in healthy donors. Per the germline V gene, CDR1 is SGHVS and CDR2 is FQNEAQ. V was shortened by 6 bases and J by 13 bases, with 19 bases between the two germline ends. This CDR3 is 14 amino acids long. The PCR made use of 60 Vbeta and 13 Jbeta primers. Repertoires were generated with immunoSEQ multiplex PCR, while TCRdb's copy carries only in-frame clones and drops some. The data contain 90,000 to 120,000 clones, more than 75% of them singletons. V and J are TRBV7-8 and TRBJ1-6; D may be TRBD1 (6 bases). The clonotype comes from a man aged 25 to 40 in good health and CMV-seropositive. Material: PBMCs. The CDR3 reads CASSPPQGRSPLHF. The CDR3, as DNA: TGTGCCAGCAGTCCACCACAGGGCCGGAGCCCCCTCCACTTT.